The source of this TCR beta chain is a study of T cell responses to AZD1222 COVID-19 vaccine. General study findings and limits: Of spike-specific TCRs, nearly half reportedly target regions left unmutated in variants.

The protocol was immunoSEQ multiplex PCR, while the TCRdb copy is restricted to in-frame clones and leaves out a portion. The sample includes about 110,000 clones, approximately 92% seen only once; the top ten take about 1.2%. V lost 5 bases and J lost 4, with 6 bases in between. Germline CDR1 reads SGHVS; CDR2 reads FQNEAQ. This CDR3 is built from 11 residues. In the case of this clone: The antigen is undetermined.

V and J are TRBV7-8 and TRBJ2-7, with a possible D match to TRBD2 (6 bases). The starting material was peripheral blood, obtained on day 0 of AZD1222 vaccination. The TCR sequence derives from an adult in good health. The CDR3 nucleotides are TGTGCCAGCAGCCGGGGGTACGAGCAGTACTTC. Its translation: CASSRGYEQYF.